This T cell receptor (beta chain) was found in a study of identical twins. Study-level results: There is a chance that invariant MAIT and iNKT cells partially muddied zero-insertion analyses.

Via MiXCR, TCRdb re-called the 5' RACE reads, giving one row per CDR3 protein. The table has around 230,000 distinct CDR3 sequences, around a tenth seen once. About this clonotype itself: Its specificity is not known.

The CDR3 contains 16 residues. Germline CDR1 MNHEY, CDR2 SMNVEV (reference sequence). V lost 4 bases and J lost 2; bases outside the gene matches: 7. The specimen sequenced was memory (CD45RO+) T cells sorted from blood. The V gene is TRBV27, the J gene TRBJ2-2, with 7 bases that match TRBD1. The sequence was collected from a woman between 18 and 30 years old in good health. In nucleotides, the CDR3 is TGTGCCAGCAGTTACCAATGGACAGGAAACACCGGGGAGCTGTTTTTT. It is translated as CASSYQWTGNTGELFF.